The clone carrying this T cell receptor (beta chain) was counted a few times. Its cognate antigen is unknown. This specimen belongs to a study of vaccination effects on CD4 cells after COVID-19. Study-level information: The ViraFEST assay expanded antigen-specific CD4+ T cells with viral peptide pools before sequencing. Post-vaccine samples followed the second dose by a median of 72 days.

It was after around 10 days of culture that CD4+ T cells were isolated. All participants had two doses of either the BNT162b2 or mRNA-1273 vaccine. On day 3 and again on day 7, half the medium was replaced with IL-2 medium. Trimming cost V 3 bases and J 2 bases, with 8 bases left between them. Looked up from germline, CDR1 is LGHDT and CDR2 is YNNKEL (reference sequence). This CDR3 contains 14 residues. Sequencing used immunoSEQ multiplex PCR; TCRdb keeps in-frame clones, though not all of them. The table records 9,000 or so clones, around 74% of them present only once. The rearrangement joins TRBV3-1 (or the pseudogene TRBV3-2) to TRBJ1-5; D is undetermined. The source was CD4+ T cells from PBMCs cultured without peptide, collected after COVID-19 vaccination. The origin of this receptor is a human donor who received a COVID-19 vaccine. The chain's CDR3 is CASSHRMGNQPQHF. The CDR3, as DNA: TGTGCCAGCAGCCACCGGATGGGCAATCAGCCCCAGCATTTT.